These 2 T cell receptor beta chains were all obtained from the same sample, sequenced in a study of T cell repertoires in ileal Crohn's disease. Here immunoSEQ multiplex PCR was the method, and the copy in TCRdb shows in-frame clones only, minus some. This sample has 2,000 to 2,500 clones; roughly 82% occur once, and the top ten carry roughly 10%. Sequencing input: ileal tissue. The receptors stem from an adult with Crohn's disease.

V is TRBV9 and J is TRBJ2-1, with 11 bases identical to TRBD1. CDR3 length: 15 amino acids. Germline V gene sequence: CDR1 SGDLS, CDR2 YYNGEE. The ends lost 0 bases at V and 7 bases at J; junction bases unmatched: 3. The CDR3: CASSVGGTGGNEQFF. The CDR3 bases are TGTGCCAGCAGCGTAGGGGGGACAGGGGGAAATGAGCAGTTCTTC.

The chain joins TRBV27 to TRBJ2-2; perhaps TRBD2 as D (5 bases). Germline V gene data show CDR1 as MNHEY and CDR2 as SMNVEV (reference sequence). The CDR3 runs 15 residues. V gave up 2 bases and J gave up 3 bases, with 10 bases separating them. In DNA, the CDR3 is TGTGCCAGCAGTTTAACTCCGGGGTACACCGGGGAGCTGTTTTTT. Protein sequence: CASSLTPGYTGELFF.